Listed below are T cell receptor beta chains from one sample, sequenced in a study of radiation and T cells in renal cell carcinoma. Profiling relied on immunoSEQ multiplex PCR, and the TCRdb table lists in-frame clones only, not all of them. This table holds around 29,000 clones, over 70% found once. Sample: blood, taken from a patient whose treatment included radiotherapy and nephrectomy. The receptor source for this set is a man aged 55 to 69 with renal cell carcinoma. CDR3s include the opening cysteine and the closing phenylalanine or tryptophan. Fields, in order: clone size, V gene, CDR3 protein. Clone sizes are given selectively: once, few, many, or a class where the clone is expanded.

size: NA
V: TRBV28
CDR3: CASNPQGAQETQYF

size: NA
V: TRBV27
CDR3: CATGTANTEAFF

size: NA
V: TRBV6-6
CDR3: CASSAQGDEQYF

size: NA
V: TRBV5-1
CDR3: CASSLLAGTYNEQFF

size: NA
V: TRBV27
CDR3: CASRIGGGYTEAFF

size: NA
V: TRBV30
CDR3: CAWRDEETQYF

size: NA
V: TRBV18
CDR3: CASSPRAEQETQYF

size: medium-sized
V: TRBV19
CDR3: CASSIDRGTGASYGYTF

size: NA
V: TRBV6-6
CDR3: CASSYGSGRISYEQYF

size: NA
V: TRBV5-4
CDR3: CASSSLTSGRAQFF

size: once
V: TRBV5-1
CDR3: CASSLAWSSGNTIYF

size: NA
V: TRBV11-2
CDR3: CASSLDLGLVWTGELFF

size: NA
V: TRBV6-5
CDR3: CASSYGLIGDTEAFF

size: NA
V: TRBV30
CDR3: CAWSITGTSVNTQYF

size: NA
V: TRBV19
CDR3: CASSRVTNMNTEAFF

size: NA
V: TRBV27
CDR3: CASSLSIRGPSSYNEQFF

size: NA
V: TRBV7-9
CDR3: CASSRLTGGAFF

size: NA
V: TRBV9
CDR3: CASSVDGASYNEQFF

size: once
V: TRBV9
CDR3: CASSPTALLAGVTDTQYF

size: NA
V: TRBV7-9
CDR3: CASSSGLPNQPQHF

size: medium-sized
V: TRBV7-2
CDR3: CASSFGRDHEQYF

size: NA
V: TRBV27
CDR3: CASSTPLADPYNEQFF

size: once
V: TRBV11-2
CDR3: CASSLGRTGPPPF

size: NA
V: TRBV7-2
CDR3: CASSLVGGVNRGYTEAFF

size: NA
V: TRBV2
CDR3: CASRPGQGLLAGVPDTQYF

size: NA
V: TRBV18
CDR3: CASSSGTGVAGELFF

size: NA
V: TRBV21-1
CDR3: CASSIQVGWGWTEAFF

size: medium-sized
V: TRBV5-4
CDR3: CASSLILAGQETQYF

size: once
V: TRBV5-4
CDR3: CASSLYKRAGTDTQYF

size: NA
V: TRBV18
CDR3: CASSPERESYNEQFF

size: NA
V: TRBV13
CDR3: CASSGGTGASVGGYTF

size: NA
V: TRBV5-1
CDR3: CASSRTSGAYEQYF

size: NA
V: TRBV7-9
CDR3: CASRRGTEFGDTEAFF

size: NA
V: TRBV19
CDR3: CASSLGASLHEQYF

size: NA
V: TRBV11-2
CDR3: CASSLIRGGRSEQFF

size: NA
V: TRBV18
CDR3: CASSTRPNTGELFF

size: many
V: TRBV21-1
CDR3: CASSNRGEQFF

size: NA
V: TRBV5-1
CDR3: CASSYQGSGANVLTF

size: few
V: TRBV2
CDR3: CASSEMGEGTQYF

size: few
V: TRBV2
CDR3: CASRASPQSGAFF

size: NA
V: TRBV6-1
CDR3: CASSEMSPKNQPQHF

size: NA
V: TRBV2
CDR3: CASSDPGGYTEAFF

size: NA
V: TRBV15
CDR3: CATSRDLATNEKLFF

size: NA
V: TRBV7-9
CDR3: CASSVDSVRWNEQFF

size: NA
V: TRBV7-8
CDR3: CASSLRGQGWQPQHF

size: NA
V: TRBV19
CDR3: CASRKAGQSKTQYF

size: NA
V: TRBV6-5
CDR3: CASKPSRGSYEQYF

size: once
V: TRBV18
CDR3: CASLPLRENTEAFF

size: few
V: TRBV12-5
CDR3: CASGSGQGGEKLFF

size: few
V: TRBV7-9
CDR3: CASSLVGDGNEQFF

size: NA
V: TRBV19
CDR3: CASRTQETQYF